This T cell receptor (beta chain) was sequenced for a study of identical twins. General study findings and limits: Low generation probability was overrepresented in out-of-frame alpha sequences shared by twins.

TCRdb fed the 5' RACE reads into MiXCR, producing one record per CDR3 protein. The profile shows 400,000 to 600,000 distinct CDR3 sequences, approximately 20% of them singletons. Each donor was a healthy Caucasian. The CDR3 runs to 15 residues. After removal of 5 bases from V and 4 bases from J, the junction contained 4 bases not matched to a gene. Germline assignment: CDR1 SEHNR and CDR2 FQNEAQ (reference sequence). This clonotype appeared a single time. The antigen is not known. The same data also went into a second study, on yellow fever vaccine responses in identical twins.

The sequencing input was CD4+ T cells sorted from blood. The TCR originated in a woman between 18 and 30 years old in good health. This chain links TRBV7-9 with TRBJ2-7; 14 nucleotides line up with TRBD2. This chain's CDR3 is CASSPRTSGRYEQYF. The CDR3 bases are TGTGCCAGCAGCCCCCGGACTAGCGGGAGGTACGAGCAGTACTTC.